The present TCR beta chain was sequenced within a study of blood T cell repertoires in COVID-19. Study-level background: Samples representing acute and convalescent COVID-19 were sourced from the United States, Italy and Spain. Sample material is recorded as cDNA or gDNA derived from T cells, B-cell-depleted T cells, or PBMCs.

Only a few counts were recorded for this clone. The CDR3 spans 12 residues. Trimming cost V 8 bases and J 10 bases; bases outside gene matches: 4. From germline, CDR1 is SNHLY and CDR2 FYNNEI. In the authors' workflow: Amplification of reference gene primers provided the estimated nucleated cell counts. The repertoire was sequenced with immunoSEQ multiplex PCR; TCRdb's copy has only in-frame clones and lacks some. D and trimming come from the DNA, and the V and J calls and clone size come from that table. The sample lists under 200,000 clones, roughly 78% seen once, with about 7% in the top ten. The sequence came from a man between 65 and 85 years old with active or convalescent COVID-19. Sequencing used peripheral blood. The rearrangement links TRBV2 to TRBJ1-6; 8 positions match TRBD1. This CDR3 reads CASLGTGSPLHF. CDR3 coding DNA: TGTGCCAGCTTGGGGACAGGCTCACCCCTCCACTTT.